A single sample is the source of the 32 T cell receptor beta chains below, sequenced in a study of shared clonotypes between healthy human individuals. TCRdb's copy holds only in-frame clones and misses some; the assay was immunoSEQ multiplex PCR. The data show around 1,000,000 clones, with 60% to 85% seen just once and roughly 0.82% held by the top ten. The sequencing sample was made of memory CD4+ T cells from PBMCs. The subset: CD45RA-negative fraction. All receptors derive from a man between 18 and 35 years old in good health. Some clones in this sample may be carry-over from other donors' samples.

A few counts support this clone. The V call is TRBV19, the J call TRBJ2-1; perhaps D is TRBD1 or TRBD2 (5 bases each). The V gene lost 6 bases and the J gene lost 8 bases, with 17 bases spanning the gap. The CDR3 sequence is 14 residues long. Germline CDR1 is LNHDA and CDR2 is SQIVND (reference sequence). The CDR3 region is CASSVPGPAHEQFF. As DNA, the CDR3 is TGTGCCAGTAGCGTGCCGGGGCCAGCACATGAGCAGTTCTTC.

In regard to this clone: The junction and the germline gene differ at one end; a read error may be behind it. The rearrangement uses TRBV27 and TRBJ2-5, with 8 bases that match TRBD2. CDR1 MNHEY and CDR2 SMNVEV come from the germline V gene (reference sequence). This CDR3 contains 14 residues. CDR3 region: CANSLAGSRETQYF. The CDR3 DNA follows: TGTGCCAACAGTTTAGCGGGAAGTCGAGAGACCCAGTACTTC.

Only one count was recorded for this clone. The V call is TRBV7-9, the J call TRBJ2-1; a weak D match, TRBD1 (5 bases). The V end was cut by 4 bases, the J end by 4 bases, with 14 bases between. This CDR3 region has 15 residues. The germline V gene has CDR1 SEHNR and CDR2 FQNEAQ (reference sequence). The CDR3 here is CASSSTGKLYNEQFF. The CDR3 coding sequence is TGTGCCAGCAGCTCAACAGGAAAGCTGTACAATGAGCAGTTCTTC.

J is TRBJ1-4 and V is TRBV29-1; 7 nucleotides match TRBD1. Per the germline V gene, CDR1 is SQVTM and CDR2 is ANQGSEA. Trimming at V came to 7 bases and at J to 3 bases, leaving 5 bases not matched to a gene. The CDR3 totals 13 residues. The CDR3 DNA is TGCAGCGCAACAGGGGCCCCTAATGAAAAACTGTTTTTT. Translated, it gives CSATGAPNEKLFF.

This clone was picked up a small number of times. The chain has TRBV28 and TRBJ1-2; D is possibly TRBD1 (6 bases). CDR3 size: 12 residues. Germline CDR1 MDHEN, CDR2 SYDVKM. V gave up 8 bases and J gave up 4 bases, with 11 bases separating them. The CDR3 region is CASSKGGYGYTF. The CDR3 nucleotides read TGTGCCAGCTCTAAGGGGGGCTATGGCTACACCTTC.

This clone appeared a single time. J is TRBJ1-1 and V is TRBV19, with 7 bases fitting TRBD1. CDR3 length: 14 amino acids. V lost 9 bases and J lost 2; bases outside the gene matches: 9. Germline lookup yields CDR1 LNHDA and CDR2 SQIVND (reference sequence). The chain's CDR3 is CASRGTAINTEAFF. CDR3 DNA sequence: TGTGCCAGCCGGGGGACAGCTATCAACACTGAAGCTTTCTTT. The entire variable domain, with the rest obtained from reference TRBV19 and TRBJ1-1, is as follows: DGGITQSPKYLFRKEGQNVTLSCEQNLNHDAMYWYRQDPGQGLRLIYYSQIVNDFQKGDIAEGYSVSREKKESFPLTVTSAQKNPTAFYLCASRGTAINTEAFFGQGTRLTVV.

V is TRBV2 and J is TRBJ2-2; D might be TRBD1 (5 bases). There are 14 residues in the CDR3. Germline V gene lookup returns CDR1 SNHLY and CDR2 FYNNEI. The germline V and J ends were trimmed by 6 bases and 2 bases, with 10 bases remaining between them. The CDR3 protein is CASRGQVNTGELFF. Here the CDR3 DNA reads TGTGCCAGCAGAGGACAAGTTAACACCGGGGAGCTGTTTTTT. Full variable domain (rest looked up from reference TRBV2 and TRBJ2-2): EPEVTQTPSHQVTQMGQEVILRCVPISNHLYFYWYRQILGQKVEFLVSFYNNEISEKSEIFDDQFSVERPDGSNFTLKIRSTKLEDSAMYFCASRGQVNTGELFFGEGSRLTVL.

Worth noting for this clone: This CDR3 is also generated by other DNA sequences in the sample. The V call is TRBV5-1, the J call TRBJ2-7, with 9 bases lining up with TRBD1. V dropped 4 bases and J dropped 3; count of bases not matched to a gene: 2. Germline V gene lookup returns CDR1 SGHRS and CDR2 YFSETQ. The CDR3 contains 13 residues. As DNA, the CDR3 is TGCGCCAGCAGCAGGGGACAGGGCTACGAGCAGTACTTC. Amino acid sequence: CASSRGQGYEQYF.

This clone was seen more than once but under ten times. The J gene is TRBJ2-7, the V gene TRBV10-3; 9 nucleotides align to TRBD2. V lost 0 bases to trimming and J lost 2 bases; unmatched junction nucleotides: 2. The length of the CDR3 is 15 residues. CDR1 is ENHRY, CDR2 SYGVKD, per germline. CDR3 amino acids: CAISESLAGPYEQYF. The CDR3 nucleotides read TGTGCCATCAGTGAGTCCCTAGCGGGACCCTACGAGCAGTACTTC.

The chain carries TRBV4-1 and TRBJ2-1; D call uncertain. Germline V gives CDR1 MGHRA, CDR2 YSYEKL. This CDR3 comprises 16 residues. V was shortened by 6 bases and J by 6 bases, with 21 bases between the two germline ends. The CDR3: CASRALLKAWGNEQFF. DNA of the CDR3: TGCGCCAGCAGGGCGTTACTTAAGGCGTGGGGCAATGAGCAGTTCTTC.

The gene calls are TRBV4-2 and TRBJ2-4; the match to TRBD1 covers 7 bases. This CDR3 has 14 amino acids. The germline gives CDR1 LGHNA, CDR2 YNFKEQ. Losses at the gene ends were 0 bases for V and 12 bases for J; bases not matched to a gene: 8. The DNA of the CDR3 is TGTGCCAGCAGCCAAGAAGGAATTGGGACAGATCAGTACTTC. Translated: CASSQEGIGTDQYF.

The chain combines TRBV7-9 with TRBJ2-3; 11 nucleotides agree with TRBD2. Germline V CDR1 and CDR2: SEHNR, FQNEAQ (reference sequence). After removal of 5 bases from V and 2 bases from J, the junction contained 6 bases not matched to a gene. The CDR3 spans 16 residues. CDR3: CASSPRLAGNTDTQYF. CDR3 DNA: TGTGCCAGCAGCCCCCGACTAGCGGGAAACACAGATACGCAGTATTTT. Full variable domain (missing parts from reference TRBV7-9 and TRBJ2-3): DTGVSQNPRHKITKRGQNVTFRCDPISEHNRLYWYRQTLGQGPEFLTYFQNEAQLEKSRLLSDRFSAERPKGSFSTLEIQRTEQGDSAMYLCASSPRLAGNTDTQYFGPGTRLTVL.

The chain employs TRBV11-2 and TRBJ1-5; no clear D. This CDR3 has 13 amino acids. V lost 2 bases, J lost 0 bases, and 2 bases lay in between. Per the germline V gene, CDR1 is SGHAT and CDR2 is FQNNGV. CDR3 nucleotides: TGTGCCAGCAGCTTAACTAGCAATCAGCCCCAGCATTTT. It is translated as CASSLTSNQPQHF.

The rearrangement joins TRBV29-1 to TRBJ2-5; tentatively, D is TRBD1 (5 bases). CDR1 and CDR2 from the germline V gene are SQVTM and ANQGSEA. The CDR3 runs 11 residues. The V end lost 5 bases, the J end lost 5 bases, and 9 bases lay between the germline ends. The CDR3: CSVRSGETQYF. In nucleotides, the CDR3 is TGCAGCGTTCGATCAGGGGAGACCCAGTACTTC.

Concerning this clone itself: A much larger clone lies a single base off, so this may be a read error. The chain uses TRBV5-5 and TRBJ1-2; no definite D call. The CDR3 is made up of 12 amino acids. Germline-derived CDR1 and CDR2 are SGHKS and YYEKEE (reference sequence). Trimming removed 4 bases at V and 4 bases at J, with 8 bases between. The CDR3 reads CASSREGYGYTF. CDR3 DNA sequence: TGTGCCAGCAGCCGAGAGGGCTATGGCTACACCTTC.

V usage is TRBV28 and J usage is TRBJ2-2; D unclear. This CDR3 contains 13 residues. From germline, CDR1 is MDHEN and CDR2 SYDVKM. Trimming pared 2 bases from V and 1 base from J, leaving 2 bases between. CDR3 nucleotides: TGTGCCAGCAGTTTAAGGAACACCGGGGAGCTGTTTTTT. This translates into CASSLRNTGELFF.

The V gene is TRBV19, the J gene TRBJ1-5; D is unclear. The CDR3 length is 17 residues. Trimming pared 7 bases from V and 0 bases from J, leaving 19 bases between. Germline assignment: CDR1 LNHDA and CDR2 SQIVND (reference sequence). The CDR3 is CASTARMEEYSNQPQHF. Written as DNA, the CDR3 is TGTGCCAGTACCGCACGAATGGAGGAGTATAGCAATCAGCCCCAGCATTTT.

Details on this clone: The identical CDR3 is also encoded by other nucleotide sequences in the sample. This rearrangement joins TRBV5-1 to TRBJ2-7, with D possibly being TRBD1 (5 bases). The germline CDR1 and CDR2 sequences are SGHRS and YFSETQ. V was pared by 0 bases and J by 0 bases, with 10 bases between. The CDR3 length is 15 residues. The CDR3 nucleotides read TGCGCCAGCAGCTTGGGGGGCTATAGCTCCTACGAGCAGTACTTC. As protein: CASSLGGYSSYEQYF. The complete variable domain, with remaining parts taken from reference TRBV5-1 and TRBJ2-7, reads KAGVTQTPRYLIKTRGQQVTLSCSPISGHRSVSWYQQTPGQGLQFLFEYFSETQRNKGNFPGRFSGRQFSNSRSEMNVSTLELGDSALYLCASSLGGYSSYEQYFGPGTRLTVT.

The DNA for the CDR3 is TGTGCCAGCAGTGAAGCCACCTGGGGAAACACCATATATTTT. Protein sequence: CASSEATWGNTIYF. This rearrangement joins TRBV2 to TRBJ1-3, with unresolved D. The V gene lost 0 bases and the J gene lost 4 bases, with 7 bases spanning the gap. Germline CDR1 and CDR2: SNHLY and FYNNEI. This CDR3 has 14 amino acids.

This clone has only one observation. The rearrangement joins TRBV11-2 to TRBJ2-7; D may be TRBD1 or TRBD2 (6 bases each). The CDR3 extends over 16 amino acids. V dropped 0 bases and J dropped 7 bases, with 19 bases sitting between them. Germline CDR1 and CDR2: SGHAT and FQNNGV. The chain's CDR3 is CASSLDRARGSGEQYF. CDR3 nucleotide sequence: TGTGCCAGCAGCTTAGATCGCGCCAGGGGAAGCGGGGAGCAGTACTTC. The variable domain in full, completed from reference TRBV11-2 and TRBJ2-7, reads EAGVAQSPRYKIIEKRQSVAFWCNPISGHATLYWYQQILGQGPKLLIQFQNNGVVDDSQLPKDRFSAERLKGVDSTLKIQPAKLEDSAVYLCASSLDRARGSGEQYFGPGTRLTVT.

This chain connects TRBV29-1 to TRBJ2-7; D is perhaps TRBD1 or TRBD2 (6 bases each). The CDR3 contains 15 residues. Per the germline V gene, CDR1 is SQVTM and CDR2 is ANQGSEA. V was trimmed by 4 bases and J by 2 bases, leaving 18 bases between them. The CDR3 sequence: CSVGGAGQNTYEQYF. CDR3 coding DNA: TGCAGCGTTGGGGGGGCCGGACAGAATACCTACGAGCAGTACTTC.

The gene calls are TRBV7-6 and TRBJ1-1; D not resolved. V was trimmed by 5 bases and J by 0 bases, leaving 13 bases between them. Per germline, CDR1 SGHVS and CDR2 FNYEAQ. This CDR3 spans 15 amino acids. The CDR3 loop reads CASSIYGDLNTEAFF. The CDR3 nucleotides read TGTGCCAGCAGCATATACGGGGATTTGAACACTGAAGCTTTCTTT. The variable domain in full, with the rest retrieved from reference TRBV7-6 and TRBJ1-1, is GAGVSQSPRYKVTKRGQDVALRCDPISGHVSLYWYRQALGQGPEFLTYFNYEAQQDKSGLPNDRFSAERPEGSISTLTIQRTEQRDSAMYRCASSIYGDLNTEAFFGQGTRLTVV.

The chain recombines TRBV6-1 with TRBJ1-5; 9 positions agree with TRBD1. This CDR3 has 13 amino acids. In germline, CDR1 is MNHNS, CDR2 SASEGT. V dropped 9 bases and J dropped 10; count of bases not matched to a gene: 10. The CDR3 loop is CASLPGQGGPQHF. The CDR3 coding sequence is TGTGCCAGTCTTCCGGGACAGGGAGGACCCCAGCATTTT.

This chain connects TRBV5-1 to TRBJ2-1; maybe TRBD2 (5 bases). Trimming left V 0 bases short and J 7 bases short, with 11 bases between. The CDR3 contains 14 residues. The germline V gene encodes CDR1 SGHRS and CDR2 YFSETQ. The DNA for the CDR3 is TGCGCCAGCAGCTTGGGTCCTAGCTGGAATGAGCAGTTCTTC. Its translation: CASSLGPSWNEQFF.

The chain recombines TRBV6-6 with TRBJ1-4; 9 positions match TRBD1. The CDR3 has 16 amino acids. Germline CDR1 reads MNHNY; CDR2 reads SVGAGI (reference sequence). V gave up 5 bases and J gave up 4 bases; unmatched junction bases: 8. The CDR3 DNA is TGTGCCAGCAGTGCCCTCGGGACAGGGTTTAATGAAAAACTGTTTTTT. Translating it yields CASSALGTGFNEKLFF.

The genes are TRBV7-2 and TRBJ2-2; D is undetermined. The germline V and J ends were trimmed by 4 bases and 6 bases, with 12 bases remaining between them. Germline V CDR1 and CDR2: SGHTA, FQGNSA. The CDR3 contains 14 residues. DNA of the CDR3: TGTGCCAGCAGCTCTGTAGTCTGGGCCGGGGAGCTGTTTTTT. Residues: CASSSVVWAGELFF.

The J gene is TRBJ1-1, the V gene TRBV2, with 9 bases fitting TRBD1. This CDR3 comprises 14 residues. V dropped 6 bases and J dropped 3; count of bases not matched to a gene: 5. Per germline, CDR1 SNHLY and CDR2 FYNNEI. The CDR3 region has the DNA TGTGCCAGCAGGGATCGGACAGGGGACACTGAAGCTTTCTTT. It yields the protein CASRDRTGDTEAFF.

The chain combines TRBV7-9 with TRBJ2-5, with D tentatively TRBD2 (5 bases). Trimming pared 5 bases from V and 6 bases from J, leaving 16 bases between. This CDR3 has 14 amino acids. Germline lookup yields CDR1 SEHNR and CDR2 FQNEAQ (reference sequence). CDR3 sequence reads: CASSPPGSVQTQYF. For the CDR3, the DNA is TGTGCCAGCAGCCCACCTGGGAGCGTACAGACCCAGTACTTC. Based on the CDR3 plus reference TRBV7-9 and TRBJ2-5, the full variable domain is DTGVSQNPRHKITKRGQNVTFRCDPISEHNRLYWYRQTLGQGPEFLTYFQNEAQLEKSRLLSDRFSAERPKGSFSTLEIQRTEQGDSAMYLCASSPPGSVQTQYFGPGTRLLVL.

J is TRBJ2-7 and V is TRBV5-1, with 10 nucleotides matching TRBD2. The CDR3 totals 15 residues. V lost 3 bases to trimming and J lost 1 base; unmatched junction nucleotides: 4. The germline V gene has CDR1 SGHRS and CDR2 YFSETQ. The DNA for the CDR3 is TGCGCCAGCAGCTGGGGGACTAGCGAGTCCTACGAGCAGTACTTC. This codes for CASSWGTSESYEQYF.

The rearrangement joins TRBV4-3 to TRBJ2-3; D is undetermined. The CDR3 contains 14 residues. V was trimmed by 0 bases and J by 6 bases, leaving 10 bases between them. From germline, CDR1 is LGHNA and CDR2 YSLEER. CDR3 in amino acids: CASSQEGFGDTQYF. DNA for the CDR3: TGCGCCAGCAGCCAAGAAGGATTCGGGGATACGCAGTATTTT.

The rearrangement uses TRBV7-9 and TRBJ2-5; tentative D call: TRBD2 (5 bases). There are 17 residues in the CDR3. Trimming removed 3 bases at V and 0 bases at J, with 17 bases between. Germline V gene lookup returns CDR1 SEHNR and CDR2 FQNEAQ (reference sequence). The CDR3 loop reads CASSFTYTPGNQETQYF. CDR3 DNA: TGTGCCAGCAGCTTTACTTACACCCCGGGAAACCAAGAGACCCAGTACTTC.

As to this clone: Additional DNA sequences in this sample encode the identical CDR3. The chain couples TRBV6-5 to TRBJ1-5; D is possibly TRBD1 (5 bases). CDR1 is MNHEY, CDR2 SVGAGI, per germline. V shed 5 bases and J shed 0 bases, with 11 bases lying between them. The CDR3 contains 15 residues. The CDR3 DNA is TGTGCCAGCAGTCCCCGGGGGTATAGCAATCAGCCCCAGCATTTT. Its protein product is CASSPRGYSNQPQHF.